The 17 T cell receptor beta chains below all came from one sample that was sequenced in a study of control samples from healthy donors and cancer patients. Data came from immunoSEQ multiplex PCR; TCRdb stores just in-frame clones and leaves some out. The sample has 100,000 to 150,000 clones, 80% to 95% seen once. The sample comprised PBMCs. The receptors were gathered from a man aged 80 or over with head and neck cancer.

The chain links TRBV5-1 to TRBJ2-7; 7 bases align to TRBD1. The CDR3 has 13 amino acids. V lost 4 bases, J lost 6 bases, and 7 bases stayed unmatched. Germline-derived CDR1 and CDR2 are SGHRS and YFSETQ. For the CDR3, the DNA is TGCGCCAGCAGCCCCAGGGGGACGGGCGAGCAGTACTTC. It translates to CASSPRGTGEQYF.

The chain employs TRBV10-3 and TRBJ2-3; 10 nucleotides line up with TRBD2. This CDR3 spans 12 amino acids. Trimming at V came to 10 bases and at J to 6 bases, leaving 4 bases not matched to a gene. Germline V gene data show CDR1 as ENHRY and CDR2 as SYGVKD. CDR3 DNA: TGTGCCACCGGGACTAGCGTTGATACGCAGTATTTT. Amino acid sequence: CATGTSVDTQYF.

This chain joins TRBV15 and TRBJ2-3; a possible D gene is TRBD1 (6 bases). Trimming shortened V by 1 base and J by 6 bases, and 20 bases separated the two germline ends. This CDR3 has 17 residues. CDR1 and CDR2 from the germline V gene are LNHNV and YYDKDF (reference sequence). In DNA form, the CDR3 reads TGTGCCACCAGCAGAGGCGTGTCACAGGGTTTAACTGATACGCAGTATTTT. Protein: CATSRGVSQGLTDTQYF.

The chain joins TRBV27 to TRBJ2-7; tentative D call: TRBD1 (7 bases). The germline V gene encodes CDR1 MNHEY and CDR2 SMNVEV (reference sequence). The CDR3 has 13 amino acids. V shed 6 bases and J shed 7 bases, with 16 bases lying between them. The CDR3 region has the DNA TGTGCCAGCAGGATACGACAGGGAGGTGAGCAGTACTTC. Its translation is CASRIRQGGEQYF.

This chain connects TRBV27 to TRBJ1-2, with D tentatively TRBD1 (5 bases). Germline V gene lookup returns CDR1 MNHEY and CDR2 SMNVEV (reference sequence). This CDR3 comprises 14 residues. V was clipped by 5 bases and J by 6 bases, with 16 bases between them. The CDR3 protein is CASSETQVKHGYTF. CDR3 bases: TGTGCCAGCAGTGAGACACAGGTTAAGCATGGCTACACCTTC.

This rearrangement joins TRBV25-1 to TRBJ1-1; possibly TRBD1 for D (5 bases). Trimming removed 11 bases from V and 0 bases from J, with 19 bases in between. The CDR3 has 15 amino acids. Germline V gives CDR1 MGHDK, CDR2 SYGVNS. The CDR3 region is CACKPGDPLNTEAFF. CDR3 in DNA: TGTGCCTGCAAACCGGGGGACCCCCTGAACACTGAAGCTTTCTTT. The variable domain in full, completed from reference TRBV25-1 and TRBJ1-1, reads EADIYQTPRYLVIGTGKKITLECSQTMGHDKMYWYQQDPGMELHLIHYSYGVNSTEKGDLSSESTVSRIRTEHFPLTLESARPSHTSQYLCACKPGDPLNTEAFFGQGTRLTVV.

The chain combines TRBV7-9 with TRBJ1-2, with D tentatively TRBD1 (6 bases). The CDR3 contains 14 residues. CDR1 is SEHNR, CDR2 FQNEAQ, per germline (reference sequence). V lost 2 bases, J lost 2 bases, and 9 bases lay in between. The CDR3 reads CASSLPGANYGYTF. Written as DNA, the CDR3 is TGTGCCAGCAGCTTACCAGGGGCGAACTATGGCTACACCTTC.

CDR3 loop: CASSLTGSQETQYF. Here the CDR3 DNA reads TGTGCCAGCAGCTTGACCGGGTCCCAAGAGACCCAGTACTTC. The chain couples TRBV5-6 to TRBJ2-5; D gene unclear. This CDR3 comprises 14 residues. Trimming took off 1 base at V and 1 base at J, with 8 bases between the two ends. The germline gives CDR1 SGHDT, CDR2 YYEEEE. Looking up the rest from reference TRBV5-6 and TRBJ2-5 gives the full variable domain: DAGVTQSPTHLIKTRGQQVTLRCSPKSGHDTVSWYQQALGQGPQFIFQYYEEEERQRGNFPDRFSGHQFPNYSSELNVNALLLGDSALYLCASSLTGSQETQYFGPGTRLLVL.

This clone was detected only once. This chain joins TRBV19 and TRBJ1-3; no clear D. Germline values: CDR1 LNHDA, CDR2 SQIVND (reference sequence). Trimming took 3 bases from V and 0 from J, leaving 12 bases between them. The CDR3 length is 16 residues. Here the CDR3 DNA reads TGTGCCAGTAGTATCAGAGGCGGAAACTCTGGAAACACCATATATTTT. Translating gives CASSIRGGNSGNTIYF. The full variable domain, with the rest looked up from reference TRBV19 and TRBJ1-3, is DGGITQSPKYLFRKEGQNVTLSCEQNLNHDAMYWYRQDPGQGLRLIYYSQIVNDFQKGDIAEGYSVSREKKESFPLTVTSAQKNPTAFYLCASSIRGGNSGNTIYFGEGSWLTVV.

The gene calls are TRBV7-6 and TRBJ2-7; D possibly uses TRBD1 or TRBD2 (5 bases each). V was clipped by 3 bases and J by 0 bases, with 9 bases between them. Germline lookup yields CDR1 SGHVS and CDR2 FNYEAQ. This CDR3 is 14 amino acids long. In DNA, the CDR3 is TGTGCCAGCAGCTTGGGACGCAGCTCCTACGAGCAGTACTTC. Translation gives CASSLGRSSYEQYF.

The CDR3 DNA reads TGTGCCAGCAGCTTGGACGTAGCGAACACTGAAGCTTTCTTT. Translating it yields CASSLDVANTEAFF. The gene calls are TRBV5-5 and TRBJ1-1; D unclear. The CDR3 contains 14 residues. V dropped 0 bases and J dropped 1 base, with 7 bases sitting between them. Germline-derived CDR1 and CDR2 are SGHKS and YYEKEE (reference sequence). The whole variable domain, filled in from reference TRBV5-5 and TRBJ1-1, reads DAGVTQSPTHLIKTRGQQVTLRCSPISGHKSVSWYQQVLGQGPQFIFQYYEKEERGRGNFPDRFSARQFPNYSSELNVNALLLGDSALYLCASSLDVANTEAFFGQGTRLTVV.

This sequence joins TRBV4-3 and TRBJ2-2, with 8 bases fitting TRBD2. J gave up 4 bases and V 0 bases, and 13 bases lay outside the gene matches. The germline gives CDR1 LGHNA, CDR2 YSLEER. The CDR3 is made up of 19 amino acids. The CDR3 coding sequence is TGCGCCAGCAGCCAAGACGTCTCAAGCCGCGGGAGGCTCACCGGGGAGCTGTTTTTT. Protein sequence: CASSQDVSSRGRLTGELFF.

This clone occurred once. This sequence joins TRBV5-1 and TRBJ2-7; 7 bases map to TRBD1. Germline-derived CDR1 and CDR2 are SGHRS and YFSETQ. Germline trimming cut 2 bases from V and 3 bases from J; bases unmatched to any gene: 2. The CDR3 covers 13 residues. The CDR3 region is CASSFTGDYEQYF. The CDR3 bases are TGCGCCAGCAGCTTTACAGGGGACTACGAGCAGTACTTC.

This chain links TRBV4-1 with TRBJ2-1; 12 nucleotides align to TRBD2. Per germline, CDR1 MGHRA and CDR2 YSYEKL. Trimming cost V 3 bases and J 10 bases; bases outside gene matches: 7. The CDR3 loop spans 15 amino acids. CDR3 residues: CASSQLAGGLKEQFF. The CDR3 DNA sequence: TGCGCCAGCAGCCAGCTAGCGGGGGGGCTTAAAGAGCAGTTCTTC.

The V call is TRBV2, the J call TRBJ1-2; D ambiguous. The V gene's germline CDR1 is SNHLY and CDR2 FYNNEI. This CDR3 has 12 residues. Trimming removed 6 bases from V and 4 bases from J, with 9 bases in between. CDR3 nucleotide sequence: TGTGCCAGCAGCGGAACAAGCTATGGCTACACCTTC. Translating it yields CASSGTSYGYTF.

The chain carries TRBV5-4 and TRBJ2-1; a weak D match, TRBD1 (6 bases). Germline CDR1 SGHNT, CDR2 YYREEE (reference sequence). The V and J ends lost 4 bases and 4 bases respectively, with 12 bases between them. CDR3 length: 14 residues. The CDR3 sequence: CASSVPTGYNEQFF. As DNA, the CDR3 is TGTGCCAGCAGCGTGCCGACAGGATACAATGAGCAGTTCTTC.

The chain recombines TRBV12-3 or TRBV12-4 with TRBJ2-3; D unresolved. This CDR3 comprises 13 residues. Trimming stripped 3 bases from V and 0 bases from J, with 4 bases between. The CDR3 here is CASSLVSTDTQYF. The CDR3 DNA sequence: TGTGCCAGCAGTTTGGTGAGCACAGATACGCAGTATTTT.